This TCR beta chain is from a study of beta chain features in type 1 diabetes. General study results and limits: Shortening of TCRB CDR3s, moderate but significant, appeared in all four CD4+ subsets of Type 1 diabetes patients.

A word on this clone: The antigen is unknown.

Expressed TCRB transcripts were sequenced because the entire RNA isolate underwent reverse transcription. Profiling relied on immunoSEQ multiplex PCR, and the TCRdb table lists in-frame clones only, not all of them. Among 200,000 to 250,000 clones listed, 16% were seen once. The V gene lost 4 bases and the J gene lost 6 bases, with 13 bases spanning the gap. This CDR3 is 14 amino acids long. Germline V gene lookup returns CDR1 MNHEY and CDR2 SVGAGI. A sort by CD45RO/CCR7/CD25/CD127/CD95/CD27 yielded CD4+ naive, central memory, regulatory and stem cell-like memory cells. The TCR was taken from a man aged 30 to 45 with type 1 diabetes. Input material: naive CD4+ T cells from blood. V and J are TRBV6-5 and TRBJ2-4; D possibly matches TRBD1 or TRBD2 (5 bases each). CDR3 residues: CASSWDGAGNIQYF. Here the CDR3 DNA reads TGTGCCAGCAGTTGGGACGGGGCTGGAAACATTCAGTACTTC.